One sample yielded the 4 T cell receptor beta chains listed below, sequenced in a study of blood T cells in healthy people across ages. Primers used in a second PCR of roughly 7 to 12 cycles were a sample-barcoded 5' primer and a J-beta primer mix. MiXCR, applied by TCRdb to the 5' RACE reads, yields one record per CDR3 protein. This sample has 650,000 to 900,000 distinct CDR3 sequences; around 62% occur once, and the top ten carry approximately 30%. Sequences were obtained from blood. The receptors come from a man aged 30-40 years in good health.

CDR3 region: CSARVGGSNQPQHF. CDR3 bases: TGCAGTGCTAGAGTGGGAGGGAGCAATCAGCCCCAGCATTTT. The chain combines TRBV20-1 with TRBJ1-5, with D hard to call. V was cut by 1 base and J by 1 base, with 8 bases left in between. The CDR3 is 14 amino acids. CDR1 DFQATT and CDR2 SNEGSKA come from the germline V gene (reference sequence).

The chain combines TRBV7-9 with TRBJ2-1; D is uncertain. V lost 2 bases, J lost 5 bases, and 19 bases lay in between. Per germline, CDR1 SEHNR and CDR2 FQNEAQ (reference sequence). This CDR3 is 17 amino acids long. The CDR3 is CASSLPIARTADNEQFF. The CDR3 region has the DNA TGTGCCAGCAGCTTACCCATCGCGAGGACCGCGGACAATGAGCAGTTCTTC.

The genes are TRBV27 and TRBJ1-3; D gene ambiguous. Germline CDR1 MNHEY, CDR2 SMNVEV (reference sequence). This CDR3 has 13 amino acids. Deletions cut 0 bases from V and 9 bases from J, with 9 bases between. In DNA form, the CDR3 reads TGTGCCAGCAGTTTATCAGGGATGGGCACCATATATTTT. This translates into CASSLSGMGTIYF.

The sample holds a few counts of this clonotype. V and J are TRBV6-5 and TRBJ2-1; D is uncertain. V dropped 5 bases and J dropped 11 bases, with 13 bases sitting between them. The length of the CDR3 is 12 residues. The germline gives CDR1 MNHEY, CDR2 SVGAGI. The CDR3 protein is CASSTEPTQQFF. CDR3 DNA: TGTGCCAGCAGTACAGAACCAACCCAGCAGTTCTTC.